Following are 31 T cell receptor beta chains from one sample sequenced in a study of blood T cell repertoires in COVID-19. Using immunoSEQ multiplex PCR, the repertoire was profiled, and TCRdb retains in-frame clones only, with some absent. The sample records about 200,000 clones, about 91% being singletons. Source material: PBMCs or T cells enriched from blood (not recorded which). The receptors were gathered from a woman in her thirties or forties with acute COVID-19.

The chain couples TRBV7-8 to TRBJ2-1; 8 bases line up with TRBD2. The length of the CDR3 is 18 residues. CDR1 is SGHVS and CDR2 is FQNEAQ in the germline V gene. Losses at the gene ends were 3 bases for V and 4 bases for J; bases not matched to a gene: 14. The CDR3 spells CASSFTRPLAEIYNEQFF. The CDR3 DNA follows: TGTGCCAGCAGCTTCACCCGGCCACTAGCGGAAATTTACAATGAGCAGTTCTTC.

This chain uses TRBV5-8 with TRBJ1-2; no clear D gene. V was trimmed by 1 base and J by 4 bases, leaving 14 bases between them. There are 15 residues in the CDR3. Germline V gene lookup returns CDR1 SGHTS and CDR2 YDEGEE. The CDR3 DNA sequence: TGTGCCAGCAGCTTGTCTGTGCTCTCGGGCTATGGCTACACCTTC. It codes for CASSLSVLSGYGYTF.

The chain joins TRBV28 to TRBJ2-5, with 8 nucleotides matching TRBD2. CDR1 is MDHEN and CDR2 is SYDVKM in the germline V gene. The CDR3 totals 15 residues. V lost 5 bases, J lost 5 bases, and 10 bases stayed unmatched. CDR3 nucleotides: TGTGCCAGCAGTCCTAGCGGGTCCTCAGGGGAGACCCAGTACTTC. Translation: CASSPSGSSGETQYF.

In DNA, the CDR3 is TGTGCCAGCAGTTCCCAGCGGGAGGGTCCATCCTACAATGAGCAGTTCTTC. Translated: CASSSQREGPSYNEQFF. This chain links TRBV7-8 with TRBJ2-1; 10 bases match TRBD2. Germline trimming cut 6 bases from V and 1 base from J; bases unmatched to any gene: 9. This CDR3 contains 17 residues. The germline V gene has CDR1 SGHVS and CDR2 FQNEAQ. The whole variable domain, filled in from reference TRBV7-8 and TRBJ2-1, reads GAGVSQSPRYKVAKRGQDVALRCDPISGHVSLFWYQQALGQGPEFLTYFQNEAQLDKSGLPSDRFFAERPEGSVSTLKIQRTQQEDSAVYLCASSSQREGPSYNEQFFGPGTRLTVL.

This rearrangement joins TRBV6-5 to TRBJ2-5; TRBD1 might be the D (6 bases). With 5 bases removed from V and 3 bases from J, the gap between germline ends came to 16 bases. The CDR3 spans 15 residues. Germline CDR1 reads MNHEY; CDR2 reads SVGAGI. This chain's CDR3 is CASSHRDTGKETQYF. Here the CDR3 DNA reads TGTGCCAGCAGTCACAGGGACACCGGGAAAGAGACCCAGTACTTC.

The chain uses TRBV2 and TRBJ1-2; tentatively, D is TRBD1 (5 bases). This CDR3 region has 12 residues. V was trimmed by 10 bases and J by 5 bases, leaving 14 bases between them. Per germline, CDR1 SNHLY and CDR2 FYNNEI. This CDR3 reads CATQGEPYGYTF. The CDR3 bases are TGTGCCACCCAGGGTGAGCCTTATGGCTACACCTTC.

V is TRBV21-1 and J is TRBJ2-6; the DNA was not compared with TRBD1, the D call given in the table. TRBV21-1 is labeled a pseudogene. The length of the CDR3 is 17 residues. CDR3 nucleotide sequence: TGTGCCAGCAGCAAACAGGGGACAGGGGCCGGGGCCAACGTCCTGACTTTC. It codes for CASSKQGTGAGANVLTF.

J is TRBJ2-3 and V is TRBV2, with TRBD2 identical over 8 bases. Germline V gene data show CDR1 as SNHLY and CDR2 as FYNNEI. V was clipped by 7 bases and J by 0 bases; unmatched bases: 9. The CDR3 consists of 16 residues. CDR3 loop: CASIPFSGVSTDTQYF. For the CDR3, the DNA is TGTGCCAGCATCCCCTTTAGCGGGGTTAGCACAGATACGCAGTATTTT.

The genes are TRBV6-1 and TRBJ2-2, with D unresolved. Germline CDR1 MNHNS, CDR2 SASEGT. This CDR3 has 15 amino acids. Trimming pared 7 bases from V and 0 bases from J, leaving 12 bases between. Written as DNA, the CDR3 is TGTGCCAGCACTAAGACACGGTCGAACACCGGGGAGCTGTTTTTT. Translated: CASTKTRSNTGELFF.

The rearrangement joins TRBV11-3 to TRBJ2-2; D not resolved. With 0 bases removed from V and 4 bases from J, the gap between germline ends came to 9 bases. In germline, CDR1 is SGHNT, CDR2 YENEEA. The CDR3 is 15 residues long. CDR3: CASSLDMAATGELFF. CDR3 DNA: TGTGCCAGCAGCTTAGATATGGCGGCCACCGGGGAGCTGTTTTTT.

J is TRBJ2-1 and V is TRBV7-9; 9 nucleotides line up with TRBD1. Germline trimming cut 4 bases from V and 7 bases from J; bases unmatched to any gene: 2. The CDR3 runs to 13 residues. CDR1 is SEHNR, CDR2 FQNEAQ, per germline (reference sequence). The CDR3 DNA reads TGTGCCAGCAGCTCCGACAGGGGGAATGAGCAGTTCTTC. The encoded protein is CASSSDRGNEQFF.

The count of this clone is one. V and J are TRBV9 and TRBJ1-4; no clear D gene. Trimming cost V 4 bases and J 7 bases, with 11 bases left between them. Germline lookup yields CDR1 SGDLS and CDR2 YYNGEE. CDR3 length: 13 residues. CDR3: CASSRGSGEKLFF. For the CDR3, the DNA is TGTGCCAGCAGCAGAGGGAGCGGTGAAAAACTGTTTTTT. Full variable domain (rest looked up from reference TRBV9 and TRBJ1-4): DSGVTQTPKHLITATGQRVTLRCSPRSGDLSVYWYQQSLDQGLQFLIQYYNGEERAKGNILERFSAQQFPDLHSELNLSSLELGDSALYFCASSRGSGEKLFFGSGTQLSVL.

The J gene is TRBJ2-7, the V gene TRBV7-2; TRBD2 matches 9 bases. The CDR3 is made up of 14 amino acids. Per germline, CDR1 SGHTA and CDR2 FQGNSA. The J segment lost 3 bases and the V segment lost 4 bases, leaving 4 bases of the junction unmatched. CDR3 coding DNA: TGTGCCAGCAGCTCCGGACTAGCGCACTACGAGCAGTACTTC. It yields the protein CASSSGLAHYEQYF.

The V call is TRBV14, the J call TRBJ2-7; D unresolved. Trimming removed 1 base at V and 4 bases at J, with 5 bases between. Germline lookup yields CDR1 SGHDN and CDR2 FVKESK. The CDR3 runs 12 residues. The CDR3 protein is CASSQGGYEQYF. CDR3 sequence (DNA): TGTGCCAGCAGCCAAGGAGGTTACGAGCAGTACTTC.

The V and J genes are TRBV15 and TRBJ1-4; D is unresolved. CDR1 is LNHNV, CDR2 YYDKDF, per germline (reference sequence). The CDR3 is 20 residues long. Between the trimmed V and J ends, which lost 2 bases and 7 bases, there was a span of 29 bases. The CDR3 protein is CATSRTPVRFQSQLGEKLFF. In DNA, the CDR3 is TGTGCCACCAGCAGAACCCCTGTCAGGTTCCAGAGTCAACTCGGTGAAAAACTGTTTTTT.

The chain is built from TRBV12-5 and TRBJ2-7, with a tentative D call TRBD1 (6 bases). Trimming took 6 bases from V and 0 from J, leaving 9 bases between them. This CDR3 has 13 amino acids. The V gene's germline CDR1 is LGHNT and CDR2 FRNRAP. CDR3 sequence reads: CASGQGSSYEQYF. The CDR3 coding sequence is TGTGCTAGTGGGCAGGGGAGCTCCTACGAGCAGTACTTC.

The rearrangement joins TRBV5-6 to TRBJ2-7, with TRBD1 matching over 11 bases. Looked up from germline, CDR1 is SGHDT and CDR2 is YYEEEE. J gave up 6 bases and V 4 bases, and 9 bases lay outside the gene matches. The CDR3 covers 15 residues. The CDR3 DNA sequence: TGTGCCAGCAGCCATCGCGGGACAGGGGGAGTCGAGCAGTACTTC. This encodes CASSHRGTGGVEQYF.

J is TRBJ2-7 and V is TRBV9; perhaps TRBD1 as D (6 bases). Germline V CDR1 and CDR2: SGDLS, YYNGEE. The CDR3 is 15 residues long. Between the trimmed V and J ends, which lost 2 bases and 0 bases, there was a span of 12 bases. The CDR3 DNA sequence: TGTGCCAGCAGCGTCGGACAGTACAGCTCCTACGAGCAGTACTTC. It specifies CASSVGQYSSYEQYF.

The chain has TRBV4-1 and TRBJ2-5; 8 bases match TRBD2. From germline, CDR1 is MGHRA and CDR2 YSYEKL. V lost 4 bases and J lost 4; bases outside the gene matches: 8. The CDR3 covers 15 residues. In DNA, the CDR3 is TGCGCCAGCAGCCTTAGCGGGGACCCCACAGAGACCCAGTACTTC. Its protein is CASSLSGDPTETQYF.

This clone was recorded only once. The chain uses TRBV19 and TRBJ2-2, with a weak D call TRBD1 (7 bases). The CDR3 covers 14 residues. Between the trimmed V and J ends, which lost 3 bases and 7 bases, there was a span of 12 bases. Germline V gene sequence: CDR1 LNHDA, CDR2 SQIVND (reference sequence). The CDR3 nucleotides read TGTGCCAGTAGTATGACAGGGAGGAGCGGGGAGCTGTTTTTT. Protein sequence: CASSMTGRSGELFF.

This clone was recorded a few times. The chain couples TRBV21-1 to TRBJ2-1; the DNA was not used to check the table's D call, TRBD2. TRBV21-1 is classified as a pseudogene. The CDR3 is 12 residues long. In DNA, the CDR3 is TGTGCCAGCAGCAAGACTAGCAATGAGCAGTTCTTC. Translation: CASSKTSNEQFF.

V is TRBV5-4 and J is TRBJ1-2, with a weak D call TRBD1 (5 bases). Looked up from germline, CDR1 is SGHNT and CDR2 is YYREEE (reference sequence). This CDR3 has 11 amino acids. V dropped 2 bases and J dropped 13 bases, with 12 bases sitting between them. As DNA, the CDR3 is TGTGCCAGCAGCTTTGGGGGGGTTGGCACCTTC. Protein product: CASSFGGVGTF.

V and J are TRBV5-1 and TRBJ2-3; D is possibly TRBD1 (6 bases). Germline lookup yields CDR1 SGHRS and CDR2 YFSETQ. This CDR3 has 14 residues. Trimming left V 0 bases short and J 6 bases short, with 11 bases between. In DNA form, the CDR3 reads TGCGCCAGCAGCTTGGCGGGGACAACGGATACGCAGTATTTT. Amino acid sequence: CASSLAGTTDTQYF.

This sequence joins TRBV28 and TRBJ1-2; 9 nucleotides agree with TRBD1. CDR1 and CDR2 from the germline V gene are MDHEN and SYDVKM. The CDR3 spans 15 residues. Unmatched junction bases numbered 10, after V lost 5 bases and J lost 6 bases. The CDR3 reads CASSLMTGGGHGYTF. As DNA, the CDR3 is TGTGCCAGCAGTCTTATGACAGGGGGAGGGCATGGCTACACCTTC.

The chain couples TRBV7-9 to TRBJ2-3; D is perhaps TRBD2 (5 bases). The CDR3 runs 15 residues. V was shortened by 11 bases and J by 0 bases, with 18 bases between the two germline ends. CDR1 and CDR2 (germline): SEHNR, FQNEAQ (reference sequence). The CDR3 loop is CAVRDVGGSTDTQYF. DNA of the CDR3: TGTGCCGTCCGGGATGTCGGCGGGAGCACAGATACGCAGTATTTT.

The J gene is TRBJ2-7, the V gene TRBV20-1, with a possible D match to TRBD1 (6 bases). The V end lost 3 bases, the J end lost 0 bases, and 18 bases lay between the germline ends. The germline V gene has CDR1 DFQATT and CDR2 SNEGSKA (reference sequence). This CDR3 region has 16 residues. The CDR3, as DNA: TGCAGTGCTAGTGATCCCGGGACACCCGACTCCTACGAGCAGTACTTC. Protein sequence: CSASDPGTPDSYEQYF.

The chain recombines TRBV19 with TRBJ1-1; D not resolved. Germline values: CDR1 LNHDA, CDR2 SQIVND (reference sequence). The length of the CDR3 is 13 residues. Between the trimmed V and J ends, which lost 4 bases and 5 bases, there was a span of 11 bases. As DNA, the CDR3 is TGTGCCAGTAGTACAGGATCTCTAACTGAAGCTTTCTTT. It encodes CASSTGSLTEAFF.

The CDR3 region is CASARGAGDYTGELFF. DNA of the CDR3: TGCGCCAGCGCCCGCGGGGCGGGGGATTACACCGGGGAGCTGTTTTTT. This chain links TRBV5-1 with TRBJ2-2, with 7 nucleotides matching TRBD2. Germline V CDR1 and CDR2: SGHRS, YFSETQ. This CDR3 region has 16 residues. V shed 7 bases and J 3 bases; nucleotides not matched to a gene: 12.

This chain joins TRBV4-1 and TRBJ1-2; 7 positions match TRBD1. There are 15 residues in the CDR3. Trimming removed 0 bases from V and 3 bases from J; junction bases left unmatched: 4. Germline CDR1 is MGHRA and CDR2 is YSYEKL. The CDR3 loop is CASSQETGKHYGYTF. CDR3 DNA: TGCGCCAGCAGCCAAGAGACAGGGAAGCACTATGGCTACACCTTC.

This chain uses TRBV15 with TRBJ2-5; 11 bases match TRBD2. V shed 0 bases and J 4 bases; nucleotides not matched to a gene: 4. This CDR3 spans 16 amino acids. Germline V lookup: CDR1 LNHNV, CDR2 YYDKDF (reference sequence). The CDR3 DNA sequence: TGTGCCACCAGCAGAGAGACTAGCGGGGTTGGAGAGACCCAGTACTTC. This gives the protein CATSRETSGVGETQYF.

The CDR3 loop is CASSTETGHYGYTF. The CDR3 nucleotides are TGTGCCAGCTCAACTGAGACAGGGCACTATGGCTACACCTTC. This chain joins TRBV18 and TRBJ1-2; 7 nucleotides line up with TRBD1. The CDR3 contains 14 residues. J was trimmed by 3 bases and V by 5 bases; bases with no gene match: 6. Germline CDR1 KGHSH, CDR2 LQKENI.